The clone carrying this TCR beta chain was counted a single time. The data stem from a study of PD-1 blockade in classical Hodgkin lymphoma. This CDR3 comprises 15 residues. Germline-derived CDR1 and CDR2 are MNHNY and SVGAGI (reference sequence). The V segment lost 6 bases and the J segment 2 bases; nucleotides outside the gene matches: 5. Each patient relapsed following autologous stem cell transplantation, and prior brentuximab vedotin exposure differed. Clones were read by immunoSEQ multiplex PCR, and TCRdb kept only the in-frame ones, dropping some. The data contain about 98,000 clones, approximately 92% of them singletons.

The input for sequencing was peripheral blood mononuclear cells (PBMCs), taken at baseline. The clonotype was recovered from a human donor with classical Hodgkin lymphoma. The rearrangement links TRBV6-6 to TRBJ1-5; 9 bases match TRBD1. CDR3 sequence: CASSRRTGGNQPQHF. The CDR3 region has the DNA TGTGCCAGCAGCCGTCGGACAGGGGGCAATCAGCCCCAGCATTTT.